This TCR beta chain was sequenced for a study of T cell changes during pregnancy in multiple sclerosis. The CDR3 loop spans 14 amino acids. Germline-derived CDR1 and CDR2 are SGHTA and FQGNSA. The V gene lost 5 bases and the J gene lost 2 bases, with 10 bases spanning the gap. Using immunoSEQ multiplex PCR, the repertoire was profiled, and TCRdb retains in-frame clones only, with some absent. The table includes approximately 44,000 clones, around 90% detected once. This clone was detected only once. The source of this sequence is a female donor with multiple sclerosis, enrolled in a pregnancy study. V gene TRBV7-2 combines with J gene TRBJ2-1; tentatively, D is TRBD2 (6 bases). Sequenced here: CD4+ T cells from peripheral blood mononuclear cells, sampled before pregnancy. The CDR3 DNA reads TGTGCCAGCAGCGGAGGGATCACCTACAATGAGCAGTTCTTC. Residues: CASSGGITYNEQFF.